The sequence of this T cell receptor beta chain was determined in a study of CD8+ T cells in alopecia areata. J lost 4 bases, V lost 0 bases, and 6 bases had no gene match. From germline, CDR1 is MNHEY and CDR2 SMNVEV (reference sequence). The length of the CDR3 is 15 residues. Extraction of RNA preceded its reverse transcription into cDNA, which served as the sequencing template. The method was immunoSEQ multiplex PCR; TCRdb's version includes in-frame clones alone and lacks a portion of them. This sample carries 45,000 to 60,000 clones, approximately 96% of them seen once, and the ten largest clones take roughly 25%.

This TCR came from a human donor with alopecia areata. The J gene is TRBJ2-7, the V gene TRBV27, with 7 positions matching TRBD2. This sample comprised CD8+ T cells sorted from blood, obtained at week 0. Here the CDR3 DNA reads TGTGCCAGCAGTTTATCGGTGGGCGGGGGATACGAGCAGTACTTC. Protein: CASSLSVGGGYEQYF.